This is a list of T cell receptor beta chains from one sample in a study of OX40 agonist ivuxolimab in advanced cancers. Assay used: immunoSEQ multiplex PCR; TCRdb lists only in-frame clones, some missing. Here the sample spans about 48,000 clones, around nine tenths being singletons. The sample consisted of CD4+ or CD8+ T cells sorted from blood, taken in a trial of the OX40 agonist ivuxolimab. All receptors derive from an adult with an advanced solid tumor such as melanoma, head and neck, liver or kidney cancer. Each CDR3 is given without its conserved first and last residue.

v_call cdr3_length cdr3_aa
TRBV6-5 12 ASSRTSGANVLT
TRBV29-1 11 SVASSYNSPLH
TRBV15 15 ATSRDRRREGNQPQH
TRBV5-1 14 ASSPKPGLAGETQY
TRBV30 13 AWSVGRLKTTEQY
TRBV19 15 ASSTLAGTGNHNEQF
TRBV18 13 ASSPRSSRSTEAF
TRBV6-5 11 ASSRLASYEQY
TRBV18 14 ASSPSQDFRGADAF
TRBV7-2 10 ASSHYSNIQY
TRBV4-1 13 ASSHRDRGAGELF
TRBV11-2 12 ASSPLRVTDTQY
TRBV10-2 13 ASSESRTGFDEQY
TRBV12-5 12 ASRLLSSGNTIY
TRBV2 13 ASSGGLAGFETQY
TRBV12-5 11 ASGRQENTEAF
TRBV6-1 15 ASSGLTGTQVVKTQY
TRBV6-5 12 ASSLGSMNTEAF
TRBV19 13 ASGLAGDRRETQY
TRBV29-1 11 SVEVSAEEKLF
TRBV10-2 11 ASSAGVTETQY
TRBV6-5 13 ASSYTPRKPYEQY
TRBV27 11 ASSFDTNYGYT
TRBV9 11 ASSVEGGGPQH
TRBV10-3 13 AIAPQTTGSYGYT
TRBV5-6 14 ASSFGFGTEVNEQF
TRBV10-3 12 AISQPGGAGELF
TRBV5-1 12 ASSLSQEYTEAF
TRBV4-1 16 ASSQDQSQGALAEKLF
TRBV19 14 ASSKLAGGPKDTQY
TRBV6-5 13 ASSYSGLAVNEQF
TRBV4-1 11 ASSRQANQPQH
TRBV5-6 13 ASSFPGLMNTEAF
TRBV6-1 13 ASSDGTSGRNEQF
TRBV28 13 ASSLGGSTHYGYT
TRBV5-4 13 ASSLGVGGSTEAF
TRBV30 13 AWSGVGGKSYEQY
TRBV6-1 12 ASSARDSGNTIY